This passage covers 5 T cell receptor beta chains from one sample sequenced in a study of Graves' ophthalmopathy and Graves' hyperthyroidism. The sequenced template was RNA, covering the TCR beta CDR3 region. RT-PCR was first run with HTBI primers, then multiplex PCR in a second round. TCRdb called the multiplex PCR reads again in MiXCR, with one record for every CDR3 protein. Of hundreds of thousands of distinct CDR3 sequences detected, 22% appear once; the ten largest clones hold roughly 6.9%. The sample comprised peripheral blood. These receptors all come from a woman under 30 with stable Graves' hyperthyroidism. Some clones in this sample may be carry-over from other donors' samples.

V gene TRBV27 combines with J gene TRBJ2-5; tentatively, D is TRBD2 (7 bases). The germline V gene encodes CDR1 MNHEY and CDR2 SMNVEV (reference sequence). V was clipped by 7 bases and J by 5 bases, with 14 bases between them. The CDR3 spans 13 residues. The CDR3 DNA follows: TGTGCCAGCAAGGCGGGGGCCCGTGAGACCCAGTACTTC. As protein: CASKAGARETQYF.

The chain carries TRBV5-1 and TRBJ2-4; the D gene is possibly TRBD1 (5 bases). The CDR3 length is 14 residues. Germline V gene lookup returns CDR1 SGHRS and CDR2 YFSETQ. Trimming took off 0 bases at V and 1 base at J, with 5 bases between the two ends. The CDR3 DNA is TGCGCCAGCAGCTTGGAGGGGGCCAAAAACATTCAGTACTTC. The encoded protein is CASSLEGAKNIQYF.

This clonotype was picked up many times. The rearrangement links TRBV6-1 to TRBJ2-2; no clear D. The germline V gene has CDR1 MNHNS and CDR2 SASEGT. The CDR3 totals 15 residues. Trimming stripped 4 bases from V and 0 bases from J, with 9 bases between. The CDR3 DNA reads TGTGCCAGCAGTGGGTACAGCACGAACACCGGGGAGCTGTTTTTT. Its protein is CASSGYSTNTGELFF.

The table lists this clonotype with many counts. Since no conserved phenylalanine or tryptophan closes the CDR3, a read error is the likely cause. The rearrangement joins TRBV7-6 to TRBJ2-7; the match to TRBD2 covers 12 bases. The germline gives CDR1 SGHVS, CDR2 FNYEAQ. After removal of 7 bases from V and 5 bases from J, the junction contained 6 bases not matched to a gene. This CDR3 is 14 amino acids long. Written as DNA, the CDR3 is TGTGCCAGCACGACTAGCGGGAGTTCCGACGAGCAGTACCTC. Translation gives CASTTSGSSDEQYL.

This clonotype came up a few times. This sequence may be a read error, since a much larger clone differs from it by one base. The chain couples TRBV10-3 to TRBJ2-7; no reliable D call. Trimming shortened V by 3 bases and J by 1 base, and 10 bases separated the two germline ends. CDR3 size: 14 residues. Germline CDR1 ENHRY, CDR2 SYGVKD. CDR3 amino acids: CAISDGYRSYEQYV. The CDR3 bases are TGTGCCATCAGTGATGGGTATAGGTCCTACGAGCAGTACGTC.